This T cell receptor (beta chain) was sequenced in a study of T cells after yellow fever vaccination. Notes on the study in general: From the bulk population, abundant clonotypes could contaminate and appear within FACS-sorted repertoires. In post-booster samples, most primary-vaccination clones reappeared (about 96% CD4, 70% to 90% CD8). Faster peaking, at day 5 versus 15, marked a secondary response that was weaker.

This clonotype has a count of ten or more. What it binds is unknown. The germline CDR1 and CDR2 sequences are SGHDN and FVKESK. V gave up 0 bases and J gave up 4 bases, with 4 bases separating them. The length of the CDR3 is 13 residues. The study made its TCR cDNA through 5'RACE template switching. That step introduced a universal primer site along with UMIs. TCRdb re-analysed the 5' RACE reads in MiXCR, keeping a single row per CDR3 protein. The sample contains around 140,000 distinct CDR3 sequences, around 7.7% of which appear only once. Sequencing used CD4+ T cells sorted from PBMCs, obtained 5 days after the yellow fever booster vaccination. The chain has TRBV14 and TRBJ2-1, with no clear D. This TCR derives from a man aged 25-45 years who received the YFV17D yellow fever vaccine. CDR3 in DNA: TGTGCCAGCAGCCAAGAGTGGTACAATGAGCAGTTCTTC. Encoded protein: CASSQEWYNEQFF.